Listed here are 28 T cell receptor beta chains from one sample, sequenced in a study of patients and donors after allogeneic stem cell transplantation. From the RT-PCR reads, TCRdb called clonotypes with MiXCR, one entry per CDR3 protein. The sample consists of tens of thousands of distinct CDR3 sequences, 26% of them appearing once. Sequencing used blood, either unsorted or a sorted T cell fraction (not recorded which). The origin of the receptors is a human donor who was either an allogeneic HSCT recipient or a stem cell or donor lymphocyte infusion donor (not recorded which). It is not recorded whose cells these are; they may come from a transplant donor.

This clonotype was detected a few times. The V call is TRBV5-1, the J call TRBJ2-2, with TRBD1 as a possible D gene (6 bases). This CDR3 has 19 residues. The V end lost 0 bases, the J end lost 1 base, and 19 bases lay between the germline ends. In germline, CDR1 is SGHRS, CDR2 YFSETQ. The CDR3 region is CASSLAPQGWGLNTGELFF. The CDR3 DNA is TGCGCCAGCAGCTTGGCCCCACAGGGCTGGGGGCTGAACACCGGGGAGCTGTTTTTT.

This clonotype was seen only a few times. The V call is TRBV4-2, the J call TRBJ2-1, with D possibly TRBD2 on 6 matching bases. The germline V gene has CDR1 LGHNA and CDR2 YNFKEQ. V was clipped by 4 bases and J by 9 bases, with 16 bases between them. This CDR3 region has 14 residues. CDR3 amino acids: CASSLAPGTREQFF. The CDR3 DNA sequence: TGTGCCAGCAGCCTTGCACCGGGGACTCGTGAGCAGTTCTTC.

This clonotype was counted a few times. The chain links TRBV20-1 to TRBJ1-2; TRBD1 aligns across 7 bases. CDR1 and CDR2 (germline): DFQATT, SNEGSKA (reference sequence). The CDR3 runs 11 residues. J lost 6 bases, V lost 4 bases, and 2 bases had no gene match. As DNA, the CDR3 is TGCAGTGCTAACAGGGGCGATGGCTACACCTTC. Amino acids: CSANRGDGYTF.

The chain uses TRBV5-1 and TRBJ2-1; TRBD2 matches at 9 bases. This CDR3 spans 15 amino acids. In germline, CDR1 is SGHRS, CDR2 YFSETQ. Losses at the gene ends were 4 bases for V and 4 bases for J; bases not matched to a gene: 6. The CDR3 nucleotides are TGCGCCAGCAGCGCGGGACTAGCTCCATACAATGAGCAGTTCTTC. It is translated as CASSAGLAPYNEQFF.

The chain carries TRBV20-1 and TRBJ2-6; D might be TRBD1 (7 bases). The germline V gene has CDR1 DFQATT and CDR2 SNEGSKA (reference sequence). This CDR3 region has 15 residues. V gave up 6 bases and J gave up 4 bases, with 16 bases separating them. This CDR3 is CSADYDRAGANVLTF. CDR3 nucleotides: TGCAGTGCGGACTACGACAGGGCCGGGGCCAACGTCCTGACTTTC.

In this sample, this clonotype turned up a few times. The V and J genes are TRBV7-3 and TRBJ2-3; D is unclear. V was pared by 2 bases and J by 11 bases, with 14 bases between. CDR3 length: 13 residues. The germline gives CDR1 SGHTA, CDR2 FQGTGA. In DNA, the CDR3 is TGTGCCAGCAGCTTACATTCTGGCCGTGAGCAGTATTTT. Residues: CASSLHSGREQYF.

The rearrangement links TRBV6-2 or TRBV6-3 to TRBJ2-2; D may be TRBD1 (6 bases). The CDR3 has 14 residues. Germline V CDR1 and CDR2: MNHEY, SVGEGT. Trimming took 5 bases from V and 5 from J, leaving 12 bases between them. The chain's CDR3 is CASSVNRVTGELFF. CDR3 nucleotides: TGTGCCAGCAGTGTCAACAGGGTAACCGGGGAGCTGTTTTTT.

The chain combines TRBV3-1 with TRBJ2-2; no firm D call. Looked up from germline, CDR1 is LGHDT and CDR2 is YNNKEL (reference sequence). The ends were cut back, 1 base at V and 6 bases at J, with 3 bases in the middle. The CDR3 is 12 residues long. This CDR3 is CASSQVPGELFF. DNA for the CDR3: TGTGCCAGCAGCCAAGTCCCCGGGGAGCTGTTTTTT.

The chain is built from TRBV4-1 and TRBJ1-1; 7 nucleotides align to TRBD1. V was clipped by 2 bases and J by 0 bases; unmatched bases: 3. The CDR3 loop spans 15 amino acids. Germline V gene data show CDR1 as MGHRA and CDR2 as YSYEKL. Here the CDR3 reads CASSQPDRLNTEAFF. The CDR3 DNA sequence: TGCGCCAGCAGCCAACCGGACAGGTTGAACACTGAAGCTTTCTTT.

This clonotype was seen more than once but under ten times. The rearrangement links TRBV28 to TRBJ1-5; D is uncertain. The CDR3 is 15 residues long. In germline, CDR1 is MDHEN, CDR2 SYDVKM. Trimming left V 3 bases short and J 1 base short, with 10 bases between. DNA of the CDR3: TGTGCCAGCAGTTTTATGGGTACGAGCAATCAGCCCCAGCATTTT. It is translated as CASSFMGTSNQPQHF.

This clonotype was observed a single time. The chain combines TRBV2 with TRBJ2-7, with 7 bases aligning to TRBD2. Germline CDR1 and CDR2: SNHLY and FYNNEI. The V gene end was trimmed by 7 bases and the J gene end by 6 bases; junction bases not matched to a gene: 18. The CDR3 is 16 amino acids. CDR3 region: CASTETSIGTFTEQYF. CDR3 bases: TGTGCCAGCACCGAGACTAGCATCGGCACTTTTACCGAGCAGTACTTC.

The chain is built from TRBV7-9 and TRBJ2-1, with D perhaps TRBD1 or TRBD2 (5 bases each). Germline assignment: CDR1 SEHNR and CDR2 FQNEAQ (reference sequence). V dropped 5 bases and J dropped 10 bases, with 15 bases sitting between them. The CDR3 is made up of 13 amino acids. CDR3 residues: CASSQGERWEQFF. CDR3 sequence (DNA): TGTGCCAGCAGCCAGGGAGAACGGTGGGAGCAGTTCTTC.

This clonotype turned up a few times. V gene TRBV2 combines with J gene TRBJ2-1; the match to TRBD1 covers 7 bases. Germline V CDR1 and CDR2: SNHLY, FYNNEI. V dropped 4 bases and J dropped 3; count of bases not matched to a gene: 12. This CDR3 contains 17 residues. CDR3 coding DNA: TGTGCCAGCAGTGTAGTACAGGACAGGAGCATCTACAATGAGCAGTTCTTC. Translation: CASSVVQDRSIYNEQFF.

This chain connects TRBV5-1 to TRBJ1-2; tentative D call: TRBD1 (5 bases). V lost 2 bases to trimming and J lost 6 bases, with 23 bases between them. This CDR3 has 17 residues. Looked up from germline, CDR1 is SGHRS and CDR2 is YFSETQ. The CDR3 region has the DNA TGCGCCAGCAGCTTTTTTGGACAATCCATCGGTTTAGATGGCTACACCTTC. This encodes CASSFFGQSIGLDGYTF.

The chain uses TRBV28 and TRBJ2-7, with D possibly being TRBD2 (5 bases). The CDR3 is 14 residues long. Deletions cut 5 bases from V and 3 bases from J, with 14 bases between. Per germline, CDR1 MDHEN and CDR2 SYDVKM. The DNA for the CDR3 is TGTGCCAGCAGTGCCGCTACGGGATACTACGAGCAGTACTTC. Encoded protein: CASSAATGYYEQYF.

This clonotype occurred many times. The chain employs TRBV2 and TRBJ1-2, with D unresolved. This CDR3 is built from 11 residues. Germline V gene data show CDR1 as SNHLY and CDR2 as FYNNEI. Trimming took off 4 bases at V and 8 bases at J, with 8 bases between the two ends. The CDR3 loop is CASSVGLGYTF. CDR3 coding DNA: TGTGCCAGCAGTGTAGGGCTCGGCTACACCTTC.

Concerning this clonotype: The junction shows a germline mismatch at one end, possibly a read error. The genes are TRBV10-3 and TRBJ1-1; D call uncertain. The CDR3 has 15 amino acids. CDR1 is ENHRY, CDR2 SYGVKD, per germline. The chain's CDR3 is CAVSGPEDVDTEAFF. CDR3 coding DNA: TGTGCCGTCAGTGGTCCGGAGGATGTTGACACTGAAGCTTTCTTT.

The gene calls are TRBV20-1 and TRBJ2-7; 8 bases agree with TRBD2. This CDR3 has 14 amino acids. The V segment lost 4 bases and the J segment 2 bases; nucleotides outside the gene matches: 7. CDR1 DFQATT and CDR2 SNEGSKA come from the germline V gene (reference sequence). The CDR3 here is CSAKRLAITYEQYF. CDR3 bases: TGCAGTGCTAAAAGACTAGCGATTACCTACGAGCAGTACTTC.

This rearrangement joins TRBV5-1 to TRBJ2-7; D gene unclear. CDR3 length: 13 residues. The germline V gene encodes CDR1 SGHRS and CDR2 YFSETQ. Trimming took off 4 bases at V and 7 bases at J, with 15 bases between the two ends. CDR3 sequence: CASSPGFWWEQYF. The CDR3 nucleotides read TGCGCCAGCAGCCCTGGATTTTGGTGGGAGCAGTACTTC.

J is TRBJ1-4 and V is TRBV4-1; D call uncertain. CDR1 and CDR2 (germline): MGHRA, YSYEKL. V was pared by 2 bases and J by 7 bases, with 14 bases between. The CDR3 runs to 15 residues. The CDR3: CASSQWTTGTEKLFF. CDR3 DNA: TGCGCCAGCAGCCAATGGACCACCGGCACTGAAAAACTGTTTTTT.

The V call is TRBV28, the J call TRBJ1-2, with D possibly being TRBD1 (5 bases). Trimming stripped 3 bases from V and 4 bases from J, with 9 bases between. Germline V gene data show CDR1 as MDHEN and CDR2 as SYDVKM. The CDR3 extends over 13 amino acids. The CDR3 DNA is TGTGCCAGCAGTTTCACAGGCGGCTATGGCTACACCTTC. Its translation is CASSFTGGYGYTF.

V is TRBV7-9 and J is TRBJ2-5; tentatively, D is TRBD2 (5 bases). The germline gives CDR1 SEHNR, CDR2 FQNEAQ (reference sequence). The CDR3 is made up of 10 amino acids. V lost 8 bases and J lost 7, with 8 bases in between. CDR3 region: CASGEGTQYF. Written as DNA, the CDR3 is TGTGCCAGCGGTGAGGGGACCCAGTACTTC.

This clonotype was found a few times. The chain links TRBV29-1 to TRBJ1-3; D is unclear. The CDR3 is made up of 11 amino acids. Germline V lookup: CDR1 SQVTM, CDR2 ANQGSEA. The V end was cut by 7 bases, the J end by 0 bases, with 4 bases between. CDR3 amino acids: CSAYSGNTIYF. The CDR3 DNA follows: TGCAGCGCCTACTCTGGAAACACCATATATTTT.

This clonotype is deemed medium-sized. V usage is TRBV10-3 and J usage is TRBJ1-1; weak D call: TRBD1 (6 bases). This CDR3 comprises 13 residues. V dropped 4 bases and J dropped 7 bases, with 13 bases sitting between them. CDR1 and CDR2 (germline): ENHRY, SYGVKD. The CDR3 region has the DNA TGTGCCATCAGTGGCCAGGGGTCGAGTGAAGCTTTCTTT. This translates into CAISGQGSSEAFF.

J is TRBJ1-1 and V is TRBV14; no reliable D call. Between the trimmed V and J ends, which lost 1 base and 0 bases, there was a span of 9 bases. The CDR3 loop spans 15 amino acids. CDR1 SGHDN and CDR2 FVKESK come from the germline V gene. The CDR3 sequence is CASSQGDVMNTEAFF. Written as DNA, the CDR3 is TGTGCCAGCAGCCAAGGGGATGTCATGAACACTGAAGCTTTCTTT.

This clonotype was detected a few times. The rearrangement uses TRBV6-1 and TRBJ2-7, with 7 bases that match TRBD1. V lost 2 bases and J lost 3; bases outside the gene matches: 10. Germline CDR1 is MNHNS and CDR2 is SASEGT. The CDR3 loop spans 16 amino acids. The CDR3 loop reads CASSETPGTESYEQYF. The CDR3 DNA reads as TGTGCCAGCAGTGAAACCCCCGGGACAGAAAGCTACGAGCAGTACTTC.

This CDR3 reads CATSDNSAGGETQYF. As DNA, the CDR3 is TGTGCCACCAGTGACAACTCCGCGGGGGGAGAGACCCAGTACTTC. This rearrangement joins TRBV24-1 to TRBJ2-5; 8 bases fit TRBD2. Trimming cost V 4 bases and J 4 bases; bases outside gene matches: 7. Germline loops: CDR1 KGHDR, CDR2 SFDVKD. This CDR3 region has 15 residues.

The chain recombines TRBV5-1 with TRBJ2-7; possibly TRBD1 or TRBD2 for D (5 bases each). Trimming shortened V by 0 bases and J by 5 bases, and 6 bases separated the two germline ends. CDR1 is SGHRS and CDR2 is YFSETQ in the germline V gene. The CDR3 runs to 12 residues. CDR3 loop: CASSLEGHEQYF. CDR3 bases: TGCGCCAGCAGCTTGGAGGGACACGAGCAGTACTTC.